This T cell receptor (beta chain) was captured by sequencing in a study of STAT5B mutations in CD4+ large granular lymphocyte leukemia. The overall study: The CDR3 'QG' motif was associated with a particular HLA allele among healthy donors.

The CDR3 length is 15 residues. Germline V gene data show CDR1 as MNHEY and CDR2 as SMNVEV (reference sequence). Trimming left V 5 bases short and J 6 bases short, with 20 bases between. Study outcomes and limitations: Top patient clones used TRBV06 genes more often: 8/27 versus 2/35 in controls.

With regard to this clone: Its antigen is as yet unknown.

Only in-frame clones appear in the TCRdb table, and some are missing; sequencing was by immunoSEQ multiplex PCR. The data contain fewer than 45,000 clones, 70% to 85% of them singletons. This receptor was obtained from a human donor in good health. Sequenced: CD4+ T cells from blood buffy coats. The chain uses TRBV27 and TRBJ2-7; possibly TRBD1 or TRBD2 for D (5 bases each). CDR3 nucleotide sequence: TGTGCCAGCAGTCCACGGGACCCTCGCCCCGCCGAGCAGTACTTC. This encodes CASSPRDPRPAEQYF.